This passage covers 9 T cell receptor beta chains from one sample sequenced in a study of T-cell memory formation after mild COVID-19. One entry per CDR3 protein, called by TCRdb with MiXCR from the 5' RACE reads. The sample yields just over 300,000 distinct CDR3 sequences, approximately 19% seen once. Material: PBMCs or a T cell subset sorted from them (not recorded which). These receptors were taken from a man aged 18 to 29 who had mild COVID-19 (a few samples of this study predate the infection). Cell type and time point are not known.

The chain carries TRBV10-2 and TRBJ2-7; D gene unclear. CDR3 length: 12 amino acids. Germline V gives CDR1 WSHSY, CDR2 SAAADI. Trimming took 3 bases from V and 2 from J, leaving 5 bases between them. This chain's CDR3 is CASSDRAYEQYF. DNA for the CDR3: TGCGCCAGCAGTGATCGGGCCTACGAGCAGTACTTC.

The chain links TRBV6-4 to TRBJ2-1, with TRBD2 identical over 7 bases. Germline loops: CDR1 MRHNA, CDR2 SNTAGT. V lost 6 bases, J lost 9 bases, and 14 bases stayed unmatched. The CDR3 runs to 15 residues. The CDR3 sequence: CASSRTSARVGEQFF. For the CDR3, the DNA is TGTGCCAGCAGCCGTACTAGCGCCCGGGTCGGTGAGCAGTTCTTC.

This clonotype was seen only a few times. This chain uses TRBV6-5 with TRBJ1-3; a weak D match, TRBD1 (5 bases). The CDR3 has 17 residues. The V and J ends lost 0 bases and 4 bases respectively, with 16 bases between them. The germline CDR1 and CDR2 sequences are MNHEY and SVGAGI. CDR3 protein: CASSYSTGRGNGNTIYF. CDR3 bases: TGTGCCAGCAGTTACTCGACGGGACGGGGTAACGGAAACACCATATATTTT.

This clonotype was recorded a few times. This chain joins TRBV12-3 or TRBV12-4 and TRBJ2-7; 7 nucleotides match TRBD1. The CDR3 extends over 13 amino acids. V dropped 8 bases and J dropped 5; count of bases not matched to a gene: 9. CDR3 region: CASSWTGDHEQYF. In DNA, the CDR3 is TGTGCCAGCTCGTGGACAGGTGACCACGAGCAGTACTTC.

This sequence joins TRBV19 and TRBJ2-2; a possible D gene is TRBD2 (6 bases). Trimming removed 10 bases from V and 7 bases from J, with 13 bases in between. Looked up from germline, CDR1 is LNHDA and CDR2 is SQIVND (reference sequence). CDR3 length: 12 amino acids. CDR3 DNA sequence: TGTGCCACGAGAGAGGAGGGCGGGGAGCTGTTTTTT. The encoded protein is CATREEGGELFF.

The V call is TRBV21-1, the J call TRBJ2-1; the listed D gene, TRBD2, was not tested against the DNA. TRBV21-1 is a documented pseudogene. The CDR3 runs 16 residues. This CDR3 reads CASNTRGLADYNEQFF. The CDR3 bases are TGTGCCAGCAACACCCGGGGGCTAGCGGACTACAATGAGCAGTTCTTC.

This sequence joins TRBV7-9 and TRBJ2-3; D is undetermined. CDR1 and CDR2 (germline): SEHNR, FQNEAQ (reference sequence). The CDR3 contains 11 residues. The V end was cut by 5 bases, the J end by 6 bases, with 6 bases between. The CDR3: CASSTLDTQYF. CDR3 coding DNA: TGTGCCAGCAGCACATTGGATACGCAGTATTTT.

This clonotype was observed many times. This chain connects TRBV28 to TRBJ1-5; D unresolved. The CDR3 totals 12 residues. Trimming pared 3 bases from V and 4 bases from J, leaving 4 bases between. In germline, CDR1 is MDHEN, CDR2 SYDVKM. CDR3 loop: CASSFTNQPQHF. The CDR3, as DNA: TGTGCCAGCAGTTTTACGAATCAGCCCCAGCATTTT.

A few counts support this clonotype. V and J are TRBV7-3 and TRBJ2-3, with TRBD2 matching over 9 bases. The length of the CDR3 is 16 residues. J was trimmed by 4 bases and V by 2 bases; bases with no gene match: 7. CDR1 is SGHTA and CDR2 is FQGTGA in the germline V gene. CDR3 nucleotide sequence: TGTGCCAGCAGCTTATCGGGCGGGGGGGTCGCAGATACGCAGTATTTT. Protein: CASSLSGGGVADTQYF.